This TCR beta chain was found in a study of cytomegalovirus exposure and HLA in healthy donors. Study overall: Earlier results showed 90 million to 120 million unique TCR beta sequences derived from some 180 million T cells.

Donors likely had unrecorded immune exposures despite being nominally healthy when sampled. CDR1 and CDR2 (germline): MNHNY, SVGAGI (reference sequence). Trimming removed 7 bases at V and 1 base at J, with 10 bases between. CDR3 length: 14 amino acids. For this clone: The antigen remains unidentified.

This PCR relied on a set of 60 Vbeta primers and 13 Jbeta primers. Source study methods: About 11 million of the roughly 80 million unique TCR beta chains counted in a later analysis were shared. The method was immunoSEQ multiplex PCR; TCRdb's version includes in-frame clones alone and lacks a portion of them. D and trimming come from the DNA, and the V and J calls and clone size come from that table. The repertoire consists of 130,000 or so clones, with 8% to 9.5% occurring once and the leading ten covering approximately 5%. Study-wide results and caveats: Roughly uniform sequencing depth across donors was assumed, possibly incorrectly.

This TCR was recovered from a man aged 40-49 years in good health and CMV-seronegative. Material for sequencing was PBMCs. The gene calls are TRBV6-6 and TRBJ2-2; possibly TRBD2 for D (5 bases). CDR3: CASTGVLNTGELFF. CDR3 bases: TGTGCCAGCACCGGGGTTTTGAACACCGGGGAGCTGTTTTTT.